This T cell receptor beta chain appears in the sequencing data of a study of cytomegalovirus exposure and HLA in healthy donors. The overall study: Earlier work reported 100 million or so unique TCR beta sequences from about 200 million T cells. Findings of the study overall: According to the study, roughly 160 TCR beta chains were cytomegalovirus-associated.

Germline V gene lookup returns CDR1 SGHTA and CDR2 FQGTGA. The ends were cut back, 2 bases at V and 3 bases at J, with 12 bases in the middle. The CDR3 extends over 15 amino acids. Details on this clone: Its specificity is unknown.

PCR employed 60 Vbeta and 13 Jbeta primers. Measured with immunoSEQ multiplex PCR; TCRdb has only the in-frame clones, and not every one. Of approximately 130,000 clones listed, 65% to 90% were seen once; the top ten hold 2.2%. This sequence originates from a woman aged 35 to 49 in good health and CMV-seronegative. V usage is TRBV7-3 and J usage is TRBJ2-3, with D perhaps TRBD1 (5 bases). The specimen sequenced was PBMCs. CDR3 DNA sequence: TGTGCCAGCAGCTTAGGGATTCAGGGTACAGATACGCAGTATTTT. This codes for CASSLGIQGTDTQYF.